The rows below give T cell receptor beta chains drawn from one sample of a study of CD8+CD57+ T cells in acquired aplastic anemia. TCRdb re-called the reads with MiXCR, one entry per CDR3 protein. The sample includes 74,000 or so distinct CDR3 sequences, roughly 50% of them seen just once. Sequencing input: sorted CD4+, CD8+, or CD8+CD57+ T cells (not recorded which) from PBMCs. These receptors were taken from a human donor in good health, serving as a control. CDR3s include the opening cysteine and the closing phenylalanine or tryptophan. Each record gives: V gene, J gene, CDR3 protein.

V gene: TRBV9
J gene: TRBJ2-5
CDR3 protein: CASSVVGDPQETQYF

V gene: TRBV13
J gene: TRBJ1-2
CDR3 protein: CASGLGQGMGVIGYTF

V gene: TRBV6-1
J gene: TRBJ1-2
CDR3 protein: CASSVSQSNYGYTF

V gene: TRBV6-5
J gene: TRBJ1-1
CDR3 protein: CASSYPDDEGNTEAFF

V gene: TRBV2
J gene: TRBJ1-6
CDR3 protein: CASSKHDSNNSPLHF

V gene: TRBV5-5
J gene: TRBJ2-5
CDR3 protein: CASSWDGTLQETQYF

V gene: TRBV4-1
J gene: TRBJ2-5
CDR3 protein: CASSQVAGGQLQETQYF

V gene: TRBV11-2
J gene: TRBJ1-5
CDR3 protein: CASSLGRDNLDQPQHF

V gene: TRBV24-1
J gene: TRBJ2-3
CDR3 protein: CATSEEGTPGTQYF

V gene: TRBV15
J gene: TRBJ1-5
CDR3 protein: CATSRDLVQARQPQHF

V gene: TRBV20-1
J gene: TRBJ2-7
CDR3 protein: CSATPGTSGMEDQYF

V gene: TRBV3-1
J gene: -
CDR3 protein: CASSQDMETQYF

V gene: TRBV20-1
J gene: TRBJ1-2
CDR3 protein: CSARDPAGNGYTF